These 22 T cell receptor beta chains came from one sample sequenced in a study of T cell changes during pregnancy in multiple sclerosis. Sequencing used immunoSEQ multiplex PCR; TCRdb keeps in-frame clones, though not all of them. The sample includes over 35,000 clones, around nine tenths of them seen just once. Sequencing was performed on CD4+ T cells from peripheral blood mononuclear cells, taken in the third trimester of pregnancy. Receptor source: a female donor with multiple sclerosis, enrolled in a pregnancy study.

The rearrangement joins TRBV2 to TRBJ2-5; weak D call: TRBD2 (7 bases). This CDR3 is built from 13 residues. V was cut by 7 bases and J by 5 bases, with 14 bases left in between. CDR1 and CDR2 from the germline V gene are SNHLY and FYNNEI. CDR3 nucleotide sequence: TGTGCCAGCATAGGGGGGGCTAGGGAGACCCAGTACTTC. The encoded protein is CASIGGARETQYF.

The chain employs TRBV5-1 and TRBJ2-1, with 14 bases lining up with TRBD2. Per germline, CDR1 SGHRS and CDR2 YFSETQ. The V gene end was trimmed by 5 bases and the J gene end by 4 bases; junction bases not matched to a gene: 8. The CDR3 runs to 17 residues. The CDR3 DNA reads TGCGCCAGCAGTTTTGCGGGACTAGCGGGAGTATACAATGAGCAGTTCTTC. Its translation is CASSFAGLAGVYNEQFF.

This clone appeared a single time. The rearrangement joins TRBV28 to TRBJ2-7, with a weak D call TRBD1 (6 bases). Germline lookup yields CDR1 MDHEN and CDR2 SYDVKM. V lost 5 bases and J 2 bases, leaving 13 bases between the germline ends. The CDR3 has 14 residues. CDR3 nucleotides: TGTGCCAGCAGTCCAGGACAGAAAGCCTACGAGCAGTACTTC. Translating gives CASSPGQKAYEQYF.

This rearrangement joins TRBV28 to TRBJ2-7; the D is unclear. The ends were cut back, 1 base at V and 2 bases at J, with 3 bases in the middle. This CDR3 spans 12 amino acids. The germline V gene has CDR1 MDHEN and CDR2 SYDVKM. The CDR3 spells CASSLSAYEQYF. CDR3 bases: TGTGCCAGCAGTTTATCGGCCTACGAGCAGTACTTC.

The CDR3 bases are TGTGCCAGTAGTATAGTATGGCCGCCGAACACTGAAGCTTTCTTT. It codes for CASSIVWPPNTEAFF. V usage is TRBV19 and J usage is TRBJ1-1; no clear D gene. The germline CDR1 and CDR2 sequences are LNHDA and SQIVND (reference sequence). The CDR3 spans 15 residues. The V end lost 1 base, the J end lost 1 base, and 10 bases lay between the germline ends.

The count of this clone is one. The J gene is TRBJ2-2, the V gene TRBV30, with D maybe TRBD1 (5 bases). V lost 2 bases and J lost 5, with 9 bases in between. CDR3 size: 13 residues. In germline, CDR1 is GTSNPN, CDR2 SVGIG (reference sequence). In DNA form, the CDR3 reads TGTGCCTGGAGTTTGACAGCTACCGGGGAGCTGTTTTTT. Its protein product is CAWSLTATGELFF. Full variable domain (outside the CDR3, taken from reference TRBV30 and TRBJ2-2): SQTIHQWPATLVQPVGSPLSLECTVEGTSNPNLYWYRQAAGRGLQLLFYSVGIGQISSEVPQNLSASRPQDRQFILSSKKLLLSDSGFYLCAWSLTATGELFFGEGSRLTVL.

The CDR3 here is CASSPLGGIGANVLTF. CDR3 coding DNA: TGCGCCAGCAGCCCCCTCGGCGGGATTGGGGCCAACGTCCTGACTTTC. The V and J genes are TRBV4-1 and TRBJ2-6, with a weak D call TRBD2 (6 bases). Germline-derived CDR1 and CDR2 are MGHRA and YSYEKL. Trimming removed 4 bases from V and 3 bases from J, with 13 bases in between. This CDR3 is 16 amino acids long.

This chain joins TRBV11-2 and TRBJ2-5, with 7 bases lining up with TRBD1. In germline, CDR1 is SGHAT, CDR2 FQNNGV. The J segment lost 3 bases and the V segment lost 2 bases, leaving 0 bases of the junction unmatched. The CDR3 covers 13 residues. The CDR3 sequence is CASSLTGEETQYF. The CDR3, as DNA: TGTGCCAGCAGCTTAACAGGGGAAGAGACCCAGTACTTC. Variable domain in full (rest from reference TRBV11-2 and TRBJ2-5): EAGVAQSPRYKIIEKRQSVAFWCNPISGHATLYWYQQILGQGPKLLIQFQNNGVVDDSQLPKDRFSAERLKGVDSTLKIQPAKLEDSAVYLCASSLTGEETQYFGPGTRLLVL.

This clone was counted a single time. CDR3 nucleotide sequence: TGTGCCAGCAGAGCTTTAGCGGGCGCCCCCCTCGAGCAGTACTTC. This sequence encodes CASRALAGAPLEQYF. V gene TRBV11-2 combines with J gene TRBJ2-7; 7 bases match TRBD2. The V gene end was trimmed by 6 bases and the J gene end by 6 bases; junction bases not matched to a gene: 14. This CDR3 spans 15 amino acids. Per germline, CDR1 SGHAT and CDR2 FQNNGV.

The gene calls are TRBV5-1 and TRBJ2-5; 7 bases line up with TRBD2. The trim removed 2 bases at V and 5 bases at J, leaving 12 bases unmatched. The CDR3 is 16 residues long. The germline gives CDR1 SGHRS, CDR2 YFSETQ. In nucleotides, the CDR3 is TGCGCCAGCAGCTTCGGGGACTACCCCCGGAGGGAGACCCAGTACTTC. Translated, it gives CASSFGDYPRRETQYF.

This clone appeared once. The CDR3 sequence: CASSSGLASEETQYF. As DNA, the CDR3 is TGTGCCAGCAGCTCTGGACTAGCGTCCGAAGAGACCCAGTACTTC. The V gene is TRBV5-4, the J gene TRBJ2-5; 9 nucleotides agree with TRBD2. Germline V gives CDR1 SGHNT, CDR2 YYREEE (reference sequence). After removal of 3 bases from V and 3 bases from J, the junction contained 6 bases not matched to a gene. The CDR3 length is 15 residues.

The rearrangement links TRBV11-2 to TRBJ1-4; 8 nucleotides agree with TRBD1. Trimming removed 4 bases from V and 7 bases from J; junction bases left unmatched: 20. The CDR3 is 19 residues long. Germline CDR1 reads SGHAT; CDR2 reads FQNNGV. CDR3 protein: CASSSSLGKRQGMSEKLFF. In DNA, the CDR3 is TGTGCCAGCAGCTCTAGTTTGGGGAAGCGACAGGGGATGAGTGAAAAACTGTTTTTT.

This clone was observed once. This chain uses TRBV12-5 with TRBJ2-3; perhaps TRBD2 as D (6 bases). The germline V and J ends were trimmed by 4 bases and 3 bases, with 17 bases remaining between them. Looked up from germline, CDR1 is LGHNT and CDR2 is FRNRAP. CDR3 size: 16 residues. CDR3 in DNA: TGTGCTAGTGGTTCACTACTAGCTCGGAGAACAGATACGCAGTATTTT. This sequence encodes CASGSLLARRTDTQYF.

J is TRBJ1-3 and V is TRBV4-1, with D maybe TRBD1 (5 bases). Trimming removed 0 bases from V and 4 bases from J, with 13 bases in between. Germline V CDR1 and CDR2: MGHRA, YSYEKL. This CDR3 comprises 16 residues. CDR3 in amino acids: CASSQEYSAGGNTIYF. The CDR3 nucleotides are TGCGCCAGCAGCCAAGAGTATTCGGCAGGGGGAAACACCATATATTTT.

The chain recombines TRBV7-2 with TRBJ1-2; the D is unclear. V was shortened by 1 base and J by 0 bases, with 9 bases between the two germline ends. The germline V gene encodes CDR1 SGHTA and CDR2 FQGNSA. This CDR3 is 15 amino acids long. The CDR3 coding sequence is TGTGCCAGCAGCTTAGATCGCCGAGCTAACTATGGCTACACCTTC. Encoded protein: CASSLDRRANYGYTF.

The chain has TRBV6-5 and TRBJ2-5; perhaps TRBD2 as D (5 bases). The V end was cut by 0 bases, the J end by 1 base, with 12 bases between. The CDR3 spans 16 residues. In germline, CDR1 is MNHEY, CDR2 SVGAGI. CDR3 loop: CASSYSTGKGQETQYF. The CDR3 DNA sequence: TGTGCCAGCAGTTACTCGACCGGGAAAGGCCAAGAGACCCAGTACTTC.

The chain combines TRBV6-5 with TRBJ2-5; no clear D gene. V shed 0 bases and J shed 5 bases, with 13 bases lying between them. This CDR3 is built from 15 residues. CDR1 MNHEY and CDR2 SVGAGI come from the germline V gene. The CDR3 bases are TGTGCCAGCAGTTACTCCACTCGCCCCTGGGAGACCCAGTACTTC. Translation: CASSYSTRPWETQYF.

The V call is TRBV5-1, the J call TRBJ2-7; tentatively, D is TRBD1 (6 bases). Trimming pared 4 bases from V and 0 bases from J, leaving 14 bases between. Germline V gene sequence: CDR1 SGHRS, CDR2 YFSETQ. CDR3 length: 15 residues. The CDR3 region has the DNA TGCGCCAGCAGCCCGGGGACAAAGATCTCCTACGAGCAGTACTTC. It codes for CASSPGTKISYEQYF.

V gene TRBV28 combines with J gene TRBJ1-4; D possibly corresponds to TRBD1 (6 bases). The CDR3 runs 13 residues. V was cut by 5 bases and J by 8 bases, with 12 bases left in between. Per germline, CDR1 MDHEN and CDR2 SYDVKM. The CDR3, as DNA: TGTGCCAGCAGTGCGGGGGCCGTCGAAAAACTGTTTTTT. Translation: CASSAGAVEKLFF.

V and J are TRBV9 and TRBJ1-3; perhaps TRBD1 as D (5 bases). Germline V CDR1 and CDR2: SGDLS, YYNGEE. The V end lost 8 bases, the J end lost 1 base, and 13 bases lay between the germline ends. The CDR3 has 14 residues. CDR3 nucleotide sequence: TGTGCCAGTAGACCGGGGGGTTCTGGAAACACCATATATTTT. Amino acid sequence: CASRPGGSGNTIYF.

J is TRBJ2-5 and V is TRBV14; 7 bases agree with TRBD1. CDR1 SGHDN and CDR2 FVKESK come from the germline V gene. CDR3 length: 17 amino acids. V shed 0 bases and J 7 bases; nucleotides not matched to a gene: 14. The CDR3 DNA reads TGTGCCAGCAGCCAAGAGCTGACAGGGAGAGGCCTATCGACCCAGTACTTC. Its translation is CASSQELTGRGLSTQYF. The full variable domain, in which reference TRBV14 and TRBJ2-5 provide the parts outside the CDR3, is EAGVTQFPSHSVIEKGQTVTLRCDPISGHDNLYWYRRVMGKEIKFLLHFVKESKQDESGMPNNRFLAERTGGTYSTLKVQPAELEDSGVYFCASSQELTGRGLSTQYFGPGTRLLVL.

The V and J genes are TRBV30 and TRBJ2-2; D possibly corresponds to TRBD2 (6 bases). This CDR3 comprises 15 residues. V shed 0 bases and J shed 2 bases, with 10 bases lying between them. In germline, CDR1 is GTSNPN, CDR2 SVGIG (reference sequence). The CDR3 sequence is CAWSVTGSNTGELFF. DNA of the CDR3: TGTGCCTGGAGTGTAACCGGGAGTAACACCGGGGAGCTGTTTTTT.